One T cell receptor (beta chain) is described in this entry. The authors' processing: Amplification with reference gene primers provided the estimates of nucleated cell counts. The repertoire was sequenced with immunoSEQ multiplex PCR; TCRdb's copy has only in-frame clones and lacks some. The V and J calls and clone size come from that table; D and trimming were worked out from the DNA. The data show fewer than 250,000 clones, with about 91% seen just once and just over 2.5% held by the top ten. The study drew participants aged about 18 to 95 years from around 24 US areas. Cohort placement rested on clinical history that participants reported themselves. Trimming removed 5 bases from V and 1 base from J; junction bases left unmatched: 4. Per the germline V gene, CDR1 is ENHRY and CDR2 is SYGVKD. This CDR3 spans 15 amino acids. The data stem from a study of blood T cell repertoires in COVID-19. On the study more broadly: The United States, Italy and Spain were the sources of the acute and convalescent COVID-19 samples.

This chain uses TRBV10-3 with TRBJ2-2; TRBD2 aligns across 7 bases. The material sequenced was PBMCs or T cells enriched from blood (not recorded which). The TCR was taken from a woman in her twenties or thirties with acute COVID-19. In DNA form, the CDR3 reads TGTGCCATCAGTTCCCCTAGCGGGAACACCGGGGAGCTGTTTTTT. Amino acid sequence: CAISSPSGNTGELFF.